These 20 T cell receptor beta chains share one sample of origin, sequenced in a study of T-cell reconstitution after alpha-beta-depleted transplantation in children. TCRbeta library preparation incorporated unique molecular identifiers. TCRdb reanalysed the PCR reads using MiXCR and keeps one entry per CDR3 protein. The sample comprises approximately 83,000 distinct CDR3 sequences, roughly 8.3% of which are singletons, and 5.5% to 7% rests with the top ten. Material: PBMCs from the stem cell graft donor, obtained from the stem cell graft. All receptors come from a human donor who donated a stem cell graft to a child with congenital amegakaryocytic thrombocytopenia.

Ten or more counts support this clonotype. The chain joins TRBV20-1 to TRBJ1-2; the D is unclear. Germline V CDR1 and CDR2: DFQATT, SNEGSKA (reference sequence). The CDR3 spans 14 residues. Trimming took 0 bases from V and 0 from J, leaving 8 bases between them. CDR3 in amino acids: CSARDHGANYGYTF. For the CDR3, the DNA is TGCAGTGCTAGAGATCACGGGGCTAACTATGGCTACACCTTC.

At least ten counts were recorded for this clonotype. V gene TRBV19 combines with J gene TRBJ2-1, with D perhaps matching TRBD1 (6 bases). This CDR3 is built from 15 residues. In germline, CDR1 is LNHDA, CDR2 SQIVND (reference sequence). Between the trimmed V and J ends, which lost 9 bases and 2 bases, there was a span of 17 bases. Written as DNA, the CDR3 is TGTGCCAGCAGGCACCCCGACAGGCCCTACAATGAGCAGTTCTTC. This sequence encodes CASRHPDRPYNEQFF.

The CDR3 nucleotides read TGTGCCACCGGGACGTCGAAAGGGGGAAGGAACAATGAGCAGTTCTTC. Translating gives CATGTSKGGRNNEQFF. The chain uses TRBV24-1 and TRBJ2-1, with TRBD1 as a possible D gene (6 bases). The CDR3 sequence is 16 residues long. V was trimmed by 9 bases and J by 5 bases, leaving 22 bases between them. Germline CDR1 reads KGHDR; CDR2 reads SFDVKD.

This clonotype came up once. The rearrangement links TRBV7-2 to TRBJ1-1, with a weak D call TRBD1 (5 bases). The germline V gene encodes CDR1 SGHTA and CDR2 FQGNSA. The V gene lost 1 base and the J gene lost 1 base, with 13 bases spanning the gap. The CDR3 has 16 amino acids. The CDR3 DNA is TGTGCCAGCAGCTTAGTACTGGGGGGAAGGAACACTGAAGCTTTCTTT. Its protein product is CASSLVLGGRNTEAFF.

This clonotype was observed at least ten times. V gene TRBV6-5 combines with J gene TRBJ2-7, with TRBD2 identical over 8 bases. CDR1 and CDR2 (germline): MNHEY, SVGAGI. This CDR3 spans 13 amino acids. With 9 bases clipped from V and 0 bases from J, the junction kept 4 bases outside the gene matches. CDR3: CASAGTSSYEQYF. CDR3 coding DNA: TGTGCCAGTGCCGGGACTAGCTCCTACGAGCAGTACTTC.

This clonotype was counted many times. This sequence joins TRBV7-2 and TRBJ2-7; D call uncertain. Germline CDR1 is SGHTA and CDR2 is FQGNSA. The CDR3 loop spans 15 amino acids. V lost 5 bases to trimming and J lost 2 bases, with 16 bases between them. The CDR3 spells CASSPLMQDPYEQYF. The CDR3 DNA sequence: TGTGCCAGCAGCCCCTTGATGCAGGACCCCTACGAGCAGTACTTC.

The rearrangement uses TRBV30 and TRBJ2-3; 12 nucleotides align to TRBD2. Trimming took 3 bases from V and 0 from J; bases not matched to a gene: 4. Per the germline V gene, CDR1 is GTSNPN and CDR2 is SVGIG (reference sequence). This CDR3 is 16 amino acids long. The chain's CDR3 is CAWRGGLAGSTDTQYF. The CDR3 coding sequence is TGTGCCTGGAGGGGAGGACTAGCGGGGAGCACAGATACGCAGTATTTT.

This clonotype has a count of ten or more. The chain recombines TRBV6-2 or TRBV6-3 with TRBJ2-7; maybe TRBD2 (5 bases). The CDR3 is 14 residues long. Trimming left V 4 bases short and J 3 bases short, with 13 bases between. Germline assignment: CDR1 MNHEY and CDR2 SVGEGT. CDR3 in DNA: TGTGCCAGCAGTTCCTTTGACGCGGGCTACGAGCAGTACTTC. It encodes CASSSFDAGYEQYF.

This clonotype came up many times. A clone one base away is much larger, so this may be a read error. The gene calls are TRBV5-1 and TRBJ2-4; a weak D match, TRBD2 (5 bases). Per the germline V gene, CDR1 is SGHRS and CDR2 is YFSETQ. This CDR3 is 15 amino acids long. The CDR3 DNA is TGCGCCAGCAAGGGTGGAAATCTAGCCAAAAACAGTCAGTACTTC. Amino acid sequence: CASKGGNLAKNSQYF.

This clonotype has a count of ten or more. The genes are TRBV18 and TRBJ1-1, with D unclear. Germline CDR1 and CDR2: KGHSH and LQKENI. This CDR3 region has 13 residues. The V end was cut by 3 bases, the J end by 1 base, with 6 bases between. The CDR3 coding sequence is TGTGCCAGCTCACCGCAGCCGAACACTGAAGCTTTCTTT. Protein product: CASSPQPNTEAFF.

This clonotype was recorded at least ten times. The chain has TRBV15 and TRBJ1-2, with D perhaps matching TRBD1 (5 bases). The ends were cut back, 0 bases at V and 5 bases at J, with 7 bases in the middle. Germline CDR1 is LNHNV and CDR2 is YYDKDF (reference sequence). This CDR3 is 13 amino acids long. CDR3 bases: TGTGCCACCAGCAGAGATCAGGGTTATGGCTACACCTTC. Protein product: CATSRDQGYGYTF.

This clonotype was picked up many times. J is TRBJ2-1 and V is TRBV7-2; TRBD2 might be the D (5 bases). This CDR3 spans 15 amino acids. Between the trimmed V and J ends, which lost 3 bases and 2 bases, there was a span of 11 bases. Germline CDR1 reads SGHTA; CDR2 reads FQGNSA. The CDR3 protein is CASSLASGPYNEQFF. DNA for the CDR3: TGTGCCAGCAGCTTGGCGAGCGGACCCTACAATGAGCAGTTCTTC.

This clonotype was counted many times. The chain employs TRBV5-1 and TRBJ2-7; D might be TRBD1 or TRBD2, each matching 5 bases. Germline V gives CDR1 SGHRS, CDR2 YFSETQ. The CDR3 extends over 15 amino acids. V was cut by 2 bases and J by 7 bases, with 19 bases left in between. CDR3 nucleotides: TGCGCCAGCAGCTTCGGAGGACTGGGGCTCGAAGAGCAGTACTTC. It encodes CASSFGGLGLEEQYF.

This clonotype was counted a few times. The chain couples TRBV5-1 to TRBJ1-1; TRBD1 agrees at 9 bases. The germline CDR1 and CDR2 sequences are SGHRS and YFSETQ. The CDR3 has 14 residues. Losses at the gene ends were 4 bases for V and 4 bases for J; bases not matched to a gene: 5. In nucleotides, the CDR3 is TGCGCCAGCAGCCCAGGACAGGGGCTCACTGAAGCTTTCTTT. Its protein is CASSPGQGLTEAFF.

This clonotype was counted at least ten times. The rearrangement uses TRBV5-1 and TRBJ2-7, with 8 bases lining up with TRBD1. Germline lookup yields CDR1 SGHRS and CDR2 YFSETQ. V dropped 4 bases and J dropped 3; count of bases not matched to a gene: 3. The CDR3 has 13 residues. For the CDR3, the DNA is TGCGCCAGCAGCCGCGGACAGGGCTACGAGCAGTACTTC. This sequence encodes CASSRGQGYEQYF. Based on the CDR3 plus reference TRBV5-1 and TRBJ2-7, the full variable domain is KAGVTQTPRYLIKTRGQQVTLSCSPISGHRSVSWYQQTPGQGLQFLFEYFSETQRNKGNFPGRFSGRQFSNSRSEMNVSTLELGDSALYLCASSRGQGYEQYFGPGTRLTVT.

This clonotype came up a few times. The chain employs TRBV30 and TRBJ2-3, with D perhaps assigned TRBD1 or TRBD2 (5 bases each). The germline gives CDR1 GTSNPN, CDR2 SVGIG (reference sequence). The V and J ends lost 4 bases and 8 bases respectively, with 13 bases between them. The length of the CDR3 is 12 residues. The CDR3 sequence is CAWIGAGPTQYF. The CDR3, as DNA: TGTGCCTGGATCGGGGCAGGGCCTACGCAGTATTTT. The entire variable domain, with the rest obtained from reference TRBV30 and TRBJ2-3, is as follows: SQTIHQWPATLVQPVGSPLSLECTVEGTSNPNLYWYRQAAGRGLQLLFYSVGIGQISSEVPQNLSASRPQDRQFILSSKKLLLSDSGFYLCAWIGAGPTQYFGPGTRLTVL.

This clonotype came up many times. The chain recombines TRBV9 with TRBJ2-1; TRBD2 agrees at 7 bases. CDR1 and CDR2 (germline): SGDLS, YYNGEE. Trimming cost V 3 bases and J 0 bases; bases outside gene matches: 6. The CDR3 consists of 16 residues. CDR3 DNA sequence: TGTGCCAGCAGCGCCGCCGGGGGGAGCTCCTACAATGAGCAGTTCTTC. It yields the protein CASSAAGGSSYNEQFF.

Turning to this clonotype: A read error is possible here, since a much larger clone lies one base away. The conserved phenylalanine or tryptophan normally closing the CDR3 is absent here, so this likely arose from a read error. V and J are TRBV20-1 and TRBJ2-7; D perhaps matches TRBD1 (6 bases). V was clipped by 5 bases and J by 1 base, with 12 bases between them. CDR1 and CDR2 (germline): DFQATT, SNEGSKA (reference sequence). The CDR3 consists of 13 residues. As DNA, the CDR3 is TGCAGTGCTGGACAGCGGATATCCTACGAGCAGTACCTC. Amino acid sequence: CSAGQRISYEQYL.

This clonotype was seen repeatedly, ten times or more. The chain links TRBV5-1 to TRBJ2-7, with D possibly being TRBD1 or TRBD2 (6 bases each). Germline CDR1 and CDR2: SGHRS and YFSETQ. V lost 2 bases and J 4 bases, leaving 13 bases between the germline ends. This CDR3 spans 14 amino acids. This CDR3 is CASSFEGGTYEQYF. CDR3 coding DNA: TGCGCCAGCAGCTTTGAAGGGGGGACTTACGAGCAGTACTTC. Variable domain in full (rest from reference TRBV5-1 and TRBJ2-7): KAGVTQTPRYLIKTRGQQVTLSCSPISGHRSVSWYQQTPGQGLQFLFEYFSETQRNKGNFPGRFSGRQFSNSRSEMNVSTLELGDSALYLCASSFEGGTYEQYFGPGTRLTVT.

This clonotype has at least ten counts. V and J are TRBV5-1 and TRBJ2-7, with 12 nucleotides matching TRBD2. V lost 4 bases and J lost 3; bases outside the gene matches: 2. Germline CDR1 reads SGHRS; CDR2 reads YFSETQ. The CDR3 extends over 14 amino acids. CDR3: CASSKTSGGYEQYF. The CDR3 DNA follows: TGCGCCAGCAGCAAGACTAGCGGGGGCTACGAGCAGTACTTC.